At least ten counts were recorded for the clone carrying this TCR beta chain. No antigen is known for it. TCRdb re-derived calls from the reads in MiXCR, one entry per CDR3 protein. The top ten clones hold 15% to 20% of a sample with 130,000 or so distinct CDR3 sequences, 5% to 6.5% of them seen once. This record belongs to a study of T cell repertoires in cytomegalovirus infection. As for the study in general: CMV infection plus the matching HLA type was flagged by public TCR beta signatures. Study-wide results and limits: HLA-C-restricted CMV-specific TCR beta clonotypes were dominant in the ex vivo response. Summed frequency of public TCR beta families distinguished CMV carriers with the relevant HLA.

Germline assignment: CDR1 SGHTA and CDR2 FQGNSA. The ends were cut back, 1 base at V and 5 bases at J, with 3 bases in the middle. The CDR3 contains 11 residues. The receptor's source is a human donor in good health (CMV status not recorded). Some clones in this sample may be carry-over from other donors' samples. Sequenced input: PBMCs. This chain uses TRBV7-2 with TRBJ2-7, with D uncertain. In nucleotides, the CDR3 is TGTGCCAGCAGCTTAGGTGACGAGCAGTACTTC. Translated: CASSLGDEQYF.